The rows below give T cell receptor beta chains drawn from one sample of a study of T cell repertoires in cytomegalovirus infection. TCRdb re-derived calls from the reads in MiXCR, one entry per CDR3 protein. Of approximately 550,000 distinct CDR3 sequences in the sample, about 15% were seen once. The sample taken for sequencing was CD8+ T cells from PBMCs. The receptors originated from a human donor in good health (CMV status not recorded). Some clones in this sample may be carry-over from other donors' samples. Both conserved end residues are part of each CDR3. The order of the fields is D gene, J gene, clone size, CDR3 length, V gene, CDR3 DNA, CDR3 protein. D genes are given only for firm matches. Rows may omit the clone size; those that give it use once, few, many or a size class.

d_gene: TRBD2
j_gene: TRBJ2-1
abundance: NA
len: 15
v_gene: TRBV9
CDR3nt: TGTGCCAGCAGTAGGGAGGGGACCTCCTACAATGAGCAGTTCTTC
CDR3aa: CASSREGTSYNEQFF

d_gene: NA
j_gene: TRBJ2-7
abundance: NA
len: 15
v_gene: TRBV25-1
CDR3nt: TGTGCCAGCGGGGGATATGGCAGGGGCTCCTACGAGCAGTACTTC
CDR3aa: CASGGYGRGSYEQYF

d_gene: NA
j_gene: TRBJ1-1
abundance: few
len: 14
v_gene: TRBV19
CDR3nt: TGTGCCAGTAGTATCAGCGGTGGGAACACTGAAGCTTTCTTT
CDR3aa: CASSISGGNTEAFF

d_gene: NA
j_gene: TRBJ2-2
abundance: NA
len: 13
v_gene: TRBV7-9
CDR3nt: TGTGCCAGCAGCTTAACGGTCGGGCGGGAGCTGTTTTTT
CDR3aa: CASSLTVGRELFF

d_gene: NA
j_gene: TRBJ1-2
abundance: NA
len: 15
v_gene: TRBV7-6
CDR3nt: TGTGCCAGCGGGCGCGGAGGGGGGCAATACTATGGCTACACCTTC
CDR3aa: CASGRGGGQYYGYTF

d_gene: NA
j_gene: TRBJ2-1
abundance: NA
len: 15
v_gene: TRBV2
CDR3nt: TGTGCCATCTCGGGGGGGGACAGCTCCTACAATGAGCAGTTCTTC
CDR3aa: CAISGGDSSYNEQFF

d_gene: TRBD1
j_gene: TRBJ2-7
abundance: NA
len: 16
v_gene: TRBV29-1
CDR3nt: TGCAGCGTCCGGAAGGTTCAGGGGGAATCTACGGACGAGCAGTACTTC
CDR3aa: CSVRKVQGESTDEQYF

d_gene: TRBD2
j_gene: TRBJ2-1
abundance: many
len: 16
v_gene: TRBV10-3
CDR3nt: TGTGCCATCTCCGGGACTAGCGGAAGCTCCTACAATGAGCAGTTCTTC
CDR3aa: CAISGTSGSSYNEQFF

d_gene: NA
j_gene: TRBJ2-7
abundance: many
len: 17
v_gene: TRBV7-6
CDR3nt: TGTGCCAGCAGCCGTAGATCGGCAGGGGTCGGGTCCTACGAGCAGTACTTC
CDR3aa: CASSRRSAGVGSYEQYF

d_gene: NA
j_gene: TRBJ2-7
abundance: few
len: 14
v_gene: TRBV4-2
CDR3nt: TGTGCCAGCAGCCAAGGAAGGGCCTCCTACGAGCAGTACTTC
CDR3aa: CASSQGRASYEQYF

d_gene: NA
j_gene: TRBJ2-4
abundance: many
len: 13
v_gene: TRBV6-1
CDR3nt: TGTGCCAGCAGTGAACACACCAAAAACATTCAGTACTTC
CDR3aa: CASSEHTKNIQYF

d_gene: TRBD2
j_gene: TRBJ2-1
abundance: many
len: 18
v_gene: TRBV7-6
CDR3nt: TGTGCCAGCAGCTTAGGAAGCGGGGGGGTGTCTTTGAAAAATGAGCAGTTCTTC
CDR3aa: CASSLGSGGVSLKNEQFF

d_gene: NA
j_gene: TRBJ1-1
abundance: many
len: 16
v_gene: TRBV11-2
CDR3nt: TGTGCCAGCAGCCCCAGTGGCAGGGGATTGAACACTGAAGCTTTCTTT
CDR3aa: CASSPSGRGLNTEAFF

d_gene: NA
j_gene: TRBJ1-1
abundance: once
len: 13
v_gene: TRBV20-1
CDR3nt: TGCAGTGCCACTGAAGTGGGCGGCACTGAAGCTTTCTTT
CDR3aa: CSATEVGGTEAFF

d_gene: TRBD1
j_gene: TRBJ2-1
abundance: many
len: 15
v_gene: TRBV14
CDR3nt: TGTGCCAGCAGTCAAGACCGGACAGGGAAGAATGAGCAGTTCTTC
CDR3aa: CASSQDRTGKNEQFF

d_gene: NA
j_gene: TRBJ1-1
abundance: NA
len: 10
v_gene: TRBV7-9
CDR3nt: TGTGCCAGCAGCTTAAAGGGGTTGCTGTTT
CDR3aa: CASSLKGLLF

d_gene: NA
j_gene: TRBJ1-1
abundance: NA
len: 11
v_gene: TRBV30
CDR3nt: TGTGCCTACACCGCGGGAACTGAAGCTTTCTTT
CDR3aa: CAYTAGTEAFF

d_gene: NA
j_gene: TRBJ2-7
abundance: many
len: 13
v_gene: TRBV19
CDR3nt: TGTGCCAGTCGGGATCCGCCAGGCTACGAGCAGTACTTC
CDR3aa: CASRDPPGYEQYF

d_gene: TRBD2
j_gene: TRBJ2-3
abundance: NA
len: 14
v_gene: TRBV29-1
CDR3nt: TGCAGCGTTGAACGACTAGCGGATACAGATACGCAGTATTTT
CDR3aa: CSVERLADTDTQYF

d_gene: TRBD2
j_gene: TRBJ2-7
abundance: few
len: 15
v_gene: TRBV6-5
CDR3nt: TGTGCCAGCAGCGACACTAGCGGGAGTGTCTACGAGCAGTACTTC
CDR3aa: CASSDTSGSVYEQYF

d_gene: TRBD1
j_gene: TRBJ1-5
abundance: many
len: 15
v_gene: TRBV19
CDR3nt: TGTGCCAGTAGTACCCGACAGGGTAGCAATCAGCCCCAGCATTTT
CDR3aa: CASSTRQGSNQPQHF

d_gene: TRBD1
j_gene: TRBJ1-5
abundance: many
len: 16
v_gene: TRBV27
CDR3nt: TGTGCCAGCCAGAGAGGGGGCCATAATAGCAATCAGCCCCAGCATTTT
CDR3aa: CASQRGGHNSNQPQHF

d_gene: NA
j_gene: TRBJ1-1
abundance: NA
len: 16
v_gene: TRBV5-6
CDR3nt: TGTGCCAGCAGCTTGGGGATTGACAAAGTGACAACTGAAGCTTTCTTT
CDR3aa: CASSLGIDKVTTEAFF

d_gene: NA
j_gene: TRBJ2-3
abundance: many
len: 15
v_gene: TRBV6-4
CDR3nt: TGTGCCAGCAGTGAGGCCTCGACAGGCACAGATACGCAGTATTTT
CDR3aa: CASSEASTGTDTQYF

d_gene: TRBD2
j_gene: TRBJ2-1
abundance: few
len: 15
v_gene: TRBV6-1
CDR3nt: TGTGCCAGCAGGAGGACTAGCGGGAGCTACAATGAGCAGTTCTTC
CDR3aa: CASRRTSGSYNEQFF